These 26 T cell receptor beta chains were sequenced from one sample in a study of CD4 T cells in relation to SARS-CoV-2 and coronaviruses. Unexposed donor CD4+ T cells date from about 2011-2018, before the COVID-19 pandemic. After around nine days of culture, CD4+ T cells were isolated. Some clones are missing from TCRdb's copy, which holds only in-frame ones; the method was immunoSEQ multiplex PCR. Of more than 20,000 clones listed, 76% are singletons. Their target antigens are unknown. Sequencing was done on a sample of CD4+ T cells from PBMCs, cultured in vitro. The receptors stem from a human donor in good health.

The chain is built from TRBV18 and TRBJ1-2; 7 nucleotides align to TRBD1. The CDR3 runs to 15 residues. Trimming at V came to 3 bases and at J to 1 base, leaving 5 bases not matched to a gene. Germline V CDR1 and CDR2: KGHSH, LQKENI. CDR3 amino acids: CASSPLGQNNYGYTF. CDR3 bases: TGTGCCAGCTCACCTTTGGGACAGAATAACTATGGCTACACCTTC.

This chain joins TRBV27 and TRBJ2-7; 9 positions match TRBD1. This CDR3 is built from 14 residues. V lost 6 bases and J lost 6; bases outside the gene matches: 9. Germline-derived CDR1 and CDR2 are MNHEY and SMNVEV (reference sequence). The CDR3 sequence is CASRPGTGYSEQYF. As DNA, the CDR3 is TGTGCCAGCAGACCCGGGACAGGGTACAGCGAGCAGTACTTC.

The chain uses TRBV3-1 (or the pseudogene TRBV3-2) and TRBJ2-5; 9 bases agree with TRBD1. In germline, CDR1 is LGHDT, CDR2 YNNKEL (reference sequence). V dropped 0 bases and J dropped 4; count of bases not matched to a gene: 6. The CDR3 has 16 residues. CDR3 amino acids: CASSQDLGTGRETQYF. CDR3 DNA: TGTGCCAGCAGCCAAGATCTTGGGACAGGGAGAGAGACCCAGTACTTC.

This clone was detected only a few times. The chain carries TRBV6-5 and TRBJ2-7; 10 bases fit TRBD1. The length of the CDR3 is 15 residues. In germline, CDR1 is MNHEY, CDR2 SVGAGI. V shed 2 bases and J 4 bases; nucleotides not matched to a gene: 5. The CDR3 DNA is TGTGCCAGCAGTTACCGCGGACAGGGGGTATACGAGCAGTACTTC. It yields the protein CASSYRGQGVYEQYF.

The V gene is TRBV7-2, the J gene TRBJ2-1; the match to TRBD2 covers 8 bases. The V and J ends lost 1 base and 7 bases, in that order; junction bases with no gene match: 9. The CDR3 has 16 amino acids. CDR1 and CDR2 from the germline V gene are SGHTA and FQGNSA. CDR3: CASSLVRAGVGNEQFF. DNA of the CDR3: TGTGCCAGCAGCTTAGTCCGAGCGGGAGTGGGGAATGAGCAGTTCTTC.

The CDR3: CASSLQTGANYGYTF. DNA of the CDR3: TGCGCCAGCAGCCTACAGACAGGAGCTAACTATGGCTACACCTTC. V gene TRBV5-1 combines with J gene TRBJ1-2; possible D gene TRBD1, 6 bases. Trimming removed 4 bases at V and 0 bases at J, with 13 bases between. CDR1 and CDR2 (germline): SGHRS, YFSETQ. The CDR3 sequence is 15 residues long.

The V gene is TRBV5-1, the J gene TRBJ2-5; no firm D call. Germline CDR1 SGHRS, CDR2 YFSETQ. With 0 bases removed from V and 0 bases from J, the gap between germline ends came to 6 bases. There are 14 residues in the CDR3. In nucleotides, the CDR3 is TGCGCCAGCAGCTTGGCCGGCTACCAAGAGACCCAGTACTTC. The encoded protein is CASSLAGYQETQYF.

The J gene is TRBJ2-6, the V gene TRBV19, with TRBD2 as a possible D gene (5 bases). Trimming stripped 3 bases from V and 0 bases from J, with 15 bases between. CDR1 and CDR2 from the germline V gene are LNHDA and SQIVND (reference sequence). This CDR3 region has 18 residues. CDR3 bases: TGTGCCAGTAGTATGCTGAATCCTAGCCACTCTGGGGCCAACGTCCTGACTTTC. It is translated as CASSMLNPSHSGANVLTF.

In its sample, this clone was seen a few times. The chain carries TRBV6-2 or TRBV6-3 and TRBJ2-7, with D possibly called TRBD1 or TRBD2 (5 bases each). Germline values: CDR1 MNHEY, CDR2 SVGEGT. The V end was cut by 4 bases, the J end by 4 bases, with 14 bases between. The CDR3 contains 14 residues. The CDR3 bases are TGTGCCAGCAGTTGGATACTGGGACCTTACGAGCAGTACTTC. Translated, it gives CASSWILGPYEQYF.

The rearrangement joins TRBV10-1 to TRBJ2-7; no clear D gene. V lost 5 bases and J lost 2, with 10 bases in between. This CDR3 has 13 amino acids. Germline CDR1 WNHNN, CDR2 SYGVQD (reference sequence). CDR3 amino acids: CASSSGDPYEQYF. The CDR3, as DNA: TGCGCCAGCAGTTCAGGCGACCCCTACGAGCAGTACTTC.

The chain employs TRBV5-4 and TRBJ1-2; D call uncertain. Looked up from germline, CDR1 is SGHNT and CDR2 is YYREEE (reference sequence). CDR3 length: 12 amino acids. Trimming removed 0 bases from V and 8 bases from J, with 8 bases in between. CDR3 coding DNA: TGTGCCAGCAGCTTGGCCGAGAACGGCTACACCTTC. This gives the protein CASSLAENGYTF.

Here the CDR3 reads CASSSLWGVEETQYF. CDR3 DNA sequence: TGCGCCAGCAGCTCCCTGTGGGGGGTTGAGGAGACCCAGTACTTC. J is TRBJ2-5 and V is TRBV5-1, with D tentatively TRBD2 (6 bases). The CDR3 is 15 residues long. Trimming shortened V by 3 bases and J by 5 bases, and 17 bases separated the two germline ends. The germline CDR1 and CDR2 sequences are SGHRS and YFSETQ.

Details on this clone: Within the sample, other DNA sequences also encode this same CDR3. The chain joins TRBV18 to TRBJ1-4, with D unclear. This CDR3 region has 13 residues. Trimming took off 2 bases at V and 11 bases at J, with 12 bases between the two ends. Germline V gives CDR1 KGHSH, CDR2 LQKENI. The chain's CDR3 is CASSPDSPEKLFF. The CDR3 nucleotides are TGTGCCAGCTCACCAGACTCTCCGGAGAAACTGTTTTTT.

This clone was picked up a small number of times. This sequence joins TRBV24-1 and TRBJ1-5; D is uncertain. Germline V gives CDR1 KGHDR, CDR2 SFDVKD. The length of the CDR3 is 12 residues. V dropped 4 bases and J dropped 6 bases, with 6 bases sitting between them. In DNA form, the CDR3 reads TGTGCCACCAGTGAGGGTGGTCAGCCCCAGCATTTT. Its protein is CATSEGGQPQHF.

The chain couples TRBV6-2 or TRBV6-3 to TRBJ1-1, with D unresolved. The germline V gene has CDR1 MNHEY and CDR2 SVGEGT. There are 17 residues in the CDR3. V shed 0 bases and J shed 4 bases, with 18 bases lying between them. CDR3 amino acids: CASSYSIASTVRTEAFF. The CDR3 coding sequence is TGTGCCAGCAGTTACTCGATAGCATCTACAGTTCGCACTGAAGCTTTCTTT.

The rearrangement links TRBV7-2 to TRBJ2-5; a weak D match, TRBD2 (5 bases). Trimming left V 5 bases short and J 5 bases short, with 6 bases between. The CDR3 has 11 amino acids. The germline gives CDR1 SGHTA, CDR2 FQGNSA. This chain's CDR3 is CASSGGETQYF. In DNA form, the CDR3 reads TGTGCCAGCAGCGGCGGGGAGACCCAGTACTTC.

The chain joins TRBV7-7 to TRBJ2-5; TRBD2 matches 7 bases. CDR3 length equals 15 residues. CDR1 and CDR2 (germline): SSHAT, FNYEAQ (reference sequence). The J segment lost 1 base and the V segment lost 1 base, leaving 3 bases of the junction unmatched. The CDR3 DNA is TGTGCCAGCAGCTTAGGCAGGACTAGCCAAGAGACCCAGTACTTC. Amino acid sequence: CASSLGRTSQETQYF.

The chain links TRBV3-1 (or the pseudogene TRBV3-2) to TRBJ2-7, with 8 nucleotides matching TRBD2. CDR3 length equals 16 residues. Looked up from germline, CDR1 is LGHDT and CDR2 is YNNKEL (reference sequence). V was clipped by 3 bases and J by 0 bases; unmatched bases: 7. The CDR3 bases are TGTGCCAGCAGCCACTGGGCGGGAGGAAACTCCTACGAGCAGTACTTC. It encodes CASSHWAGGNSYEQYF.

The rearrangement joins TRBV30 to TRBJ2-2; TRBD2 agrees at 11 bases. Per the germline V gene, CDR1 is GTSNPN and CDR2 is SVGIG (reference sequence). J gave up 3 bases and V 6 bases, and 3 bases lay outside the gene matches. This CDR3 contains 14 residues. The CDR3 nucleotides read TGTGCCTGCCCGGGACTAGCGGACACCGGGGAGCTGTTTTTT. Encoded protein: CACPGLADTGELFF.

The chain carries TRBV9 and TRBJ2-1; 7 positions match TRBD1. CDR1 is SGDLS, CDR2 YYNGEE, per germline. The CDR3 runs to 15 residues. Trimming cost V 7 bases and J 3 bases; bases outside gene matches: 10. The CDR3 bases are TGTGCCAGCCATTCAATGACAGGGAACTACAATGAGCAGTTCTTC. Amino acids: CASHSMTGNYNEQFF.

The chain is built from TRBV18 and TRBJ2-3, with 7 bases that match TRBD1. This CDR3 spans 13 amino acids. Germline CDR1 KGHSH, CDR2 LQKENI. After removal of 3 bases from V and 4 bases from J, the junction contained 1 base not matched to a gene. The CDR3 coding sequence is TGTGCCAGCTCACCGCAGGGGGCAGATACGCAGTATTTT. Its protein product is CASSPQGADTQYF.

This clone has only a few counts. V gene TRBV18 combines with J gene TRBJ2-2, with D perhaps TRBD2 (5 bases). Trimming shortened V by 2 bases and J by 0 bases, and 22 bases separated the two germline ends. The CDR3 runs 20 residues. Germline V CDR1 and CDR2: KGHSH, LQKENI. As DNA, the CDR3 is TGTGCCAGCTCACCAAACTTGATTATAAGGCGGGTGCCGAACACCGGGGAGCTGTTTTTT. It translates to CASSPNLIIRRVPNTGELFF.

The V gene is TRBV4-2, the J gene TRBJ2-2; 8 positions match TRBD2. V lost 0 bases and J lost 3; bases outside the gene matches: 3. The CDR3 spans 16 residues. Germline CDR1 LGHNA, CDR2 YNFKEQ. The CDR3, as DNA: TGTGCCAGCAGCCAAGATAATAGCGGGGACACCGGGGAGCTGTTTTTT. It encodes CASSQDNSGDTGELFF.

CDR3 sequence reads: CASSAPGGLAGGGLYNEQFF. The CDR3 DNA follows: TGTGCCAGCAGTGCCCCGGGCGGACTAGCGGGAGGGGGTCTATACAATGAGCAGTTCTTC. The chain couples TRBV6-4 to TRBJ2-1; 15 bases are shared with TRBD2. Germline values: CDR1 MRHNA, CDR2 SNTAGT. The CDR3 is 20 amino acids. V was pared by 4 bases and J by 4 bases, with 14 bases of the junction left unmatched.

The CDR3 is CATSDTLTSGRMYEQFF. CDR3 sequence (DNA): TGTGCCACCAGTGATACCCTTACTAGCGGGAGAATGTATGAGCAGTTCTTC. This chain links TRBV24-1 with TRBJ2-1; TRBD2 matches at 11 bases. Germline CDR1 reads KGHDR; CDR2 reads SFDVKD. The CDR3 runs 17 residues. The trim removed 3 bases at V and 8 bases at J, leaving 11 bases unmatched.

This chain connects TRBV10-1 to TRBJ2-1, with 10 bases that match TRBD2. The CDR3 is made up of 17 amino acids. V lost 3 bases and J lost 4; bases outside the gene matches: 9. Per the germline V gene, CDR1 is WNHNN and CDR2 is SYGVQD (reference sequence). CDR3 coding DNA: TGCGCCAGCAGTGATCCATCAATTAGCGGGGGGTACAATGAGCAGTTCTTC. It encodes CASSDPSISGGYNEQFF.